The 28 T cell receptor beta chains reported below all come from one sample, sequenced in a study of cytomegalovirus exposure and HLA in healthy donors. The PCR made use of 60 Vbeta and 13 Jbeta primers. Profiling relied on immunoSEQ multiplex PCR, and the TCRdb table lists in-frame clones only, not all of them. The sample shows roughly 180,000 clones, approximately 80% of them seen only once. The sequencing input was PBMCs. These receptors were collected from a female donor in good health and CMV-seronegative.

V gene TRBV4-3 combines with J gene TRBJ2-1; TRBD2 matches 9 bases. V shed 0 bases, J shed 7 bases, and the junction held 7 bases outside the gene matches. The CDR3 loop spans 16 amino acids. Germline CDR1 reads LGHNA; CDR2 reads YSLEER. CDR3 residues: CASSQDWRRGGNEQFF. CDR3 nucleotide sequence: TGCGCCAGCAGCCAAGATTGGCGGCGGGGGGGGAATGAGCAGTTCTTC.

This clone was counted a few times. This sequence joins TRBV7-2 and TRBJ2-5; unclear D gene. The ends were cut back, 5 bases at V and 0 bases at J, with 13 bases in the middle. This CDR3 region has 15 residues. Germline V lookup: CDR1 SGHTA, CDR2 FQGNSA. CDR3 DNA: TGTGCCAGCAGCCCCGCCTGGGCAAACCAAGAGACCCAGTACTTC. This sequence encodes CASSPAWANQETQYF.

This chain uses TRBV19 with TRBJ1-2; D may be TRBD1 (6 bases). The V and J ends lost 9 bases and 2 bases respectively, with 10 bases between them. The CDR3 contains 12 residues. Germline CDR1 and CDR2: LNHDA and SQIVND (reference sequence). The CDR3 sequence: CASGDRNYGYTF. The CDR3 DNA sequence: TGTGCCAGCGGAGACAGGAACTATGGCTACACCTTC.

This rearrangement joins TRBV6-1 to TRBJ2-1; D may be TRBD2 (6 bases). CDR3 length equals 15 residues. V lost 4 bases, J lost 1 base, and 11 bases lay in between. Germline CDR1 is MNHNS and CDR2 is SASEGT. The CDR3 sequence is CASSVGAGSYNEQFF. The CDR3 DNA sequence: TGTGCCAGCAGTGTTGGGGCGGGGTCCTACAATGAGCAGTTCTTC.

This clone has only one observation. This chain joins TRBV7-9 and TRBJ2-5; TRBD1 agrees at 7 bases. V dropped 4 bases and J dropped 5; count of bases not matched to a gene: 16. This CDR3 has 17 residues. Germline lookup yields CDR1 SEHNR and CDR2 FQNEAQ (reference sequence). CDR3 region: CASSSPGQLTWRETQYF. In DNA, the CDR3 is TGTGCCAGCAGCTCGCCGGGACAGCTAACCTGGCGGGAGACCCAGTACTTC.

The rearrangement links TRBV7-8 to TRBJ2-2; D possibly corresponds to TRBD2 (7 bases). The CDR3 spans 14 residues. Germline V gene lookup returns CDR1 SGHVS and CDR2 FQNEAQ. Trimming cost V 11 bases and J 5 bases, with 18 bases left between them. The DNA of the CDR3 is TGTGCCCTCAGAGGGGGAGGGCGGACCGGGGAGCTGTTTTTT. Residues: CALRGGGRTGELFF.

The chain has TRBV27 and TRBJ2-5, with TRBD1 matching over 10 bases. The junction had 2 bases not matched to a gene; V was cut back by 6 bases and J by 4 bases. Germline assignment: CDR1 MNHEY and CDR2 SMNVEV (reference sequence). This CDR3 is 13 amino acids long. CDR3 amino acids: CASRRQGAETQYF. DNA of the CDR3: TGTGCCAGCAGAAGACAGGGGGCAGAGACCCAGTACTTC.

J is TRBJ1-3 and V is TRBV19; D remains unclear. The CDR3 is 13 residues long. Germline values: CDR1 LNHDA, CDR2 SQIVND (reference sequence). Between the trimmed V and J ends, which lost 3 bases and 2 bases, there was a span of 5 bases. As DNA, the CDR3 is TGTGCCAGTAGTATCACAACTGGAAACACCATATATTTT. This sequence encodes CASSITTGNTIYF. The full variable domain, its missing parts supplied by reference TRBV19 and TRBJ1-3, is DGGITQSPKYLFRKEGQNVTLSCEQNLNHDAMYWYRQDPGQGLRLIYYSQIVNDFQKGDIAEGYSVSREKKESFPLTVTSAQKNPTAFYLCASSITTGNTIYFGEGSWLTVV.

The V gene is TRBV7-9, the J gene TRBJ2-5; no firm D call. V was trimmed by 5 bases and J by 3 bases, leaving 4 bases between them. The CDR3 is 11 amino acids. The germline CDR1 and CDR2 sequences are SEHNR and FQNEAQ (reference sequence). The CDR3: CASSPKETQYF. DNA of the CDR3: TGTGCCAGCAGCCCAAAAGAGACCCAGTACTTC.

The chain uses TRBV28 and TRBJ2-5; 8 bases match TRBD2. The CDR3 totals 18 residues. CDR1 and CDR2 from the germline V gene are MDHEN and SYDVKM. V dropped 3 bases and J dropped 7; count of bases not matched to a gene: 19. The CDR3 bases are TGTGCCAGCAGTTTCAGTACCCGAGGGGAGCGGGAGAGCGGGACCCAGTACTTC. Its protein is CASSFSTRGERESGTQYF.

V usage is TRBV5-1 and J usage is TRBJ2-3; D gene unclear. The V gene lost 7 bases and the J gene lost 0 bases, with 18 bases spanning the gap. The CDR3 covers 16 residues. Germline lookup yields CDR1 SGHRS and CDR2 YFSETQ. The CDR3 coding sequence is TGCGCCAGCCTTAGACGGTCTACAGACAGCACAGATACGCAGTATTTT. This sequence encodes CASLRRSTDSTDTQYF.

On this clone: The sample carries other DNA sequences with the same CDR3. V gene TRBV5-4 combines with J gene TRBJ2-3, with 7 bases that match TRBD2. Germline V CDR1 and CDR2: SGHNT, YYREEE (reference sequence). This CDR3 has 14 amino acids. J was trimmed by 3 bases and V by 0 bases; bases with no gene match: 1. CDR3 residues: CASSLAGGTDTQYF. CDR3 bases: TGTGCCAGCAGCTTGGCCGGGGGGACAGATACGCAGTATTTT.

This clone was found a few times. The chain has TRBV5-6 and TRBJ2-5, with D unclear. Germline V gene sequence: CDR1 SGHDT, CDR2 YYEEEE. The CDR3 consists of 12 residues. Trimming stripped 4 bases from V and 3 bases from J, with 7 bases between. CDR3: CASSRVKETQYF. In DNA, the CDR3 is TGTGCCAGCAGCCGGGTCAAAGAGACCCAGTACTTC.

The CDR3 loop reads CASSNSGGVSSPYEQYF. Written as DNA, the CDR3 is TGTGCCAGCAGCAATAGCGGGGGGGTGTCCTCCCCCTACGAGCAGTACTTC. The chain links TRBV7-2 to TRBJ2-7; 11 bases match TRBD2. V lost 5 bases and J lost 2; bases outside the gene matches: 11. CDR3 length: 17 amino acids. Germline V gene sequence: CDR1 SGHTA, CDR2 FQGNSA.

A few counts support this clone. The rearrangement uses TRBV30 and TRBJ2-7, with D tentatively TRBD2 (6 bases). The CDR3 has 13 residues. Germline assignment: CDR1 GTSNPN and CDR2 SVGIG (reference sequence). Trimming removed 3 bases from V and 3 bases from J, with 12 bases in between. The CDR3 here is CAWSAGRIYEQYF. The CDR3 DNA sequence: TGTGCCTGGAGCGCGGGACGGATCTACGAGCAGTACTTC.

This clone is a singleton in its sample. The V call is TRBV4-1, the J call TRBJ2-3; tentative D call: TRBD2 (6 bases). This CDR3 spans 15 amino acids. The V gene lost 1 base and the J gene lost 5 bases, with 13 bases spanning the gap. CDR1 is MGHRA, CDR2 YSYEKL, per germline. Written as DNA, the CDR3 is TGCGCCAGCAGCCAAGCTAGCGCCGCCGGAGATACGCAGTATTTT. Residues: CASSQASAAGDTQYF.

V and J are TRBV20-1 and TRBJ1-1; no clear D. Germline V gene data show CDR1 as DFQATT and CDR2 as SNEGSKA (reference sequence). Trimming took 2 bases from V and 6 from J, leaving 4 bases between them. The CDR3 is made up of 10 amino acids. In DNA, the CDR3 is TGCAGTGCTAGAACAGCTGAAGCTTTCTTT. Amino acid sequence: CSARTAEAFF.

This chain uses TRBV7-3 with TRBJ2-1; 15 bases align to TRBD2. In germline, CDR1 is SGHTA, CDR2 FQGTGA. The CDR3 runs to 19 residues. V trimming: 4 bases; J trimming: 0 bases; junction bases outside the gene matches: 7. The CDR3 DNA sequence: TGTGCCAGCAGCTCCAAGGGACTAGCGGGGGGCCACTCCTACAATGAGCAGTTCTTC. It specifies CASSSKGLAGGHSYNEQFF. The full variable domain, its missing parts supplied by reference TRBV7-3 and TRBJ2-1, is GAGVSQTPSNKVTEKGKYVELRCDPISGHTALYWYRQSLGQGPEFLIYFQGTGAADDSGLPNDRFFAVRPEGSVSTLKIQRTERGDSAVYLCASSSKGLAGGHSYNEQFFGPGTRLTVL.

The chain employs TRBV11-2 and TRBJ2-4; 9 nucleotides align to TRBD2. Germline values: CDR1 SGHAT, CDR2 FQNNGV. V lost 1 base and J lost 6; bases outside the gene matches: 10. The CDR3 consists of 17 residues. The CDR3 sequence: CASSLGLAGEGGNIQYF. The CDR3 DNA sequence: TGTGCCAGCAGCTTAGGGTTAGCGGGAGAGGGGGGAAACATTCAGTACTTC.

The chain joins TRBV10-3 to TRBJ2-7; TRBD2 agrees at 7 bases. This CDR3 contains 14 residues. Germline CDR1 ENHRY, CDR2 SYGVKD. The V gene end was trimmed by 0 bases and the J gene end by 3 bases; junction bases not matched to a gene: 2. CDR3 nucleotide sequence: TGTGCCATCAGTGAGTCGGGGGGGTACTACGAGCAGTACTTC. Protein product: CAISESGGYYEQYF.

The chain combines TRBV9 with TRBJ1-3; 9 positions agree with TRBD1. The CDR3 length is 19 residues. After removal of 4 bases from V and 3 bases from J, the junction contained 17 bases not matched to a gene. Germline V CDR1 and CDR2: SGDLS, YYNGEE. DNA for the CDR3: TGTGCCAGCAGCCCCAGTTGGGGAGGGACAGGGATTGATGGAAACACCATATATTTT. This sequence encodes CASSPSWGGTGIDGNTIYF.

This chain joins TRBV7-6 and TRBJ2-7; 7 nucleotides line up with TRBD2. Trimming at V came to 4 bases and at J to 2 bases, leaving 8 bases not matched to a gene. CDR1 and CDR2 from the germline V gene are SGHVS and FNYEAQ. The CDR3 consists of 15 residues. The CDR3 here is CASSSLAGRAYEQYF. The CDR3 coding sequence is TGTGCCAGCAGCTCGTTAGCGGGCCGTGCCTACGAGCAGTACTTC.

The chain is built from TRBV7-6 and TRBJ2-5, with 7 positions matching TRBD2. The CDR3 has 14 residues. V trimming: 5 bases; J trimming: 4 bases; junction bases outside the gene matches: 7. Germline V CDR1 and CDR2: SGHVS, FNYEAQ. CDR3 in DNA: TGTGCCAGCAGCGGGAGGGTCTTGGGAGAGACCCAGTACTTC. It translates to CASSGRVLGETQYF.

The chain recombines TRBV28 with TRBJ1-5, with 9 bases matching TRBD1. The germline V gene encodes CDR1 MDHEN and CDR2 SYDVKM. The CDR3 spans 15 residues. V gave up 2 bases and J gave up 3 bases; unmatched junction bases: 2. DNA of the CDR3: TGTGCCAGCAGTTTAGGACAGGGGTACAATCAGCCCCAGCATTTT. It encodes CASSLGQGYNQPQHF.

The chain employs TRBV7-2 and TRBJ2-1, with 8 bases lining up with TRBD1. CDR3 length: 15 residues. V was clipped by 4 bases and J by 7 bases; unmatched bases: 9. Germline V gives CDR1 SGHTA, CDR2 FQGNSA. The CDR3: CASSSLLNRGNEQFF. The CDR3 DNA is TGTGCCAGCAGCTCACTCTTAAACAGGGGGAATGAGCAGTTCTTC.

This sequence joins TRBV5-4 and TRBJ1-1, with 7 bases identical to TRBD1. The ends lost 4 bases at V and 4 bases at J; junction bases unmatched: 10. Per the germline V gene, CDR1 is SGHNT and CDR2 is YYREEE (reference sequence). The CDR3 extends over 15 amino acids. The CDR3 reads CASSGRGSYSTEAFF. CDR3 nucleotides: TGTGCCAGCAGCGGCAGGGGGTCGTATAGCACTGAAGCTTTCTTT.

J is TRBJ2-6 and V is TRBV28; D is undetermined. This CDR3 has 14 residues. In germline, CDR1 is MDHEN, CDR2 SYDVKM. Trimming left V 8 bases short and J 0 bases short, with 8 bases between. The CDR3 reads CASRSSSGANVLTF. CDR3 bases: TGTGCCAGCCGGTCGAGCTCTGGGGCCAACGTCCTGACTTTC.

CDR3 amino acids: CASSLGRGGLMNQPQHF. The CDR3 DNA is TGTGCCAGCTCATTAGGCCGCGGCGGGTTGATGAATCAGCCCCAGCATTTT. The chain employs TRBV18 and TRBJ1-5, with D unclear. Looked up from germline, CDR1 is KGHSH and CDR2 is LQKENI. V was trimmed by 5 bases and J by 4 bases, leaving 21 bases between them. CDR3 size: 17 residues.